This passage covers 20 T cell receptor beta chains from one sample sequenced in a study of CD8+CD57+ T cells in acquired aplastic anemia. Genomic DNA served as template for TCR beta VDJ and CDR3 profiling. One entry per CDR3 protein results from TCRdb running MiXCR on the reads. This table has 250,000 to 300,000 distinct CDR3 sequences, roughly half appearing once. Sample: sorted CD4+, CD8+, or CD8+CD57+ T cells (not recorded which) from PBMCs. These receptors originate from a human donor with severe aplastic anemia or a healthy control (not recorded which).

In its sample, this clonotype was seen many times. Written as DNA, the CDR3 is TGTGCCAGTAGTATCGCTACAGGGACCACTGAAGCTTTCTTT. Protein sequence: CASSIATGTTEAFF. The chain recombines TRBV19 with TRBJ1-1, with D possibly being TRBD1 (6 bases). The CDR3 length is 14 residues. Per the germline V gene, CDR1 is LNHDA and CDR2 is SQIVND (reference sequence). Trimming pared 3 bases from V and 4 bases from J, leaving 12 bases between.

This CDR3 reads CASSVGQGQGYEQYF. The CDR3 DNA reads as TGTGCCAGCAGCGTAGGGCAGGGGCAGGGCTACGAGCAGTACTTC. The rearrangement links TRBV9 to TRBJ2-7; a possible D gene is TRBD1 (6 bases). Looked up from germline, CDR1 is SGDLS and CDR2 is YYNGEE. This CDR3 contains 15 residues. The germline V and J ends were trimmed by 0 bases and 3 bases, with 13 bases remaining between them.

Many counts were recorded for this clonotype. The chain carries TRBV6-5 and TRBJ1-3; D uncertain. CDR3 size: 13 residues. Germline V gene data show CDR1 as MNHEY and CDR2 as SVGAGI. Trimming took off 5 bases at V and 3 bases at J, with 8 bases between the two ends. DNA of the CDR3: TGTGCCAGCAGTGTGACAATTGGAAACACCATATATTTT. It specifies CASSVTIGNTIYF.

The CDR3 DNA reads TGTGCCAGACACTATCGCACGACAGGGGGTGAGTGGACCCAGTACTTC. It yields the protein CARHYRTTGGEWTQYF. The rearrangement links TRBV7-6 to TRBJ2-5; 9 bases fit TRBD1. Germline V lookup: CDR1 SGHVS, CDR2 FNYEAQ. The CDR3 runs 16 residues. The J segment lost 7 bases and the V segment lost 9 bases, leaving 18 bases of the junction unmatched. Complete variable domain (other parts from reference TRBV7-6 and TRBJ2-5): GAGVSQSPRYKVTKRGQDVALRCDPISGHVSLYWYRQALGQGPEFLTYFNYEAQQDKSGLPNDRFSAERPEGSISTLTIQRTEQRDSAMYRCARHYRTTGGEWTQYFGPGTRLLVL.

This clonotype appeared a few times. J is TRBJ1-6 and V is TRBV6-4; D is unresolved. The germline CDR1 and CDR2 sequences are MRHNA and SNTAGT. V shed 3 bases and J shed 10 bases, with 13 bases lying between them. There are 14 residues in the CDR3. CDR3 amino acids: CASSEREGGSPLHF. The CDR3 region has the DNA TGTGCCAGCAGTGAGAGGGAGGGTGGATCACCCCTCCACTTT.

This clonotype was counted ten times or more. V is TRBV19 and J is TRBJ2-3, with TRBD2 matching over 9 bases. Germline loops: CDR1 LNHDA, CDR2 SQIVND (reference sequence). This CDR3 region has 16 residues. Germline trimming cut 3 bases from V and 0 bases from J; bases unmatched to any gene: 4. CDR3 in DNA: TGTGCCAGTAGTATCCTTACTAGCGGGAGCACAGATACGCAGTATTTT. It translates to CASSILTSGSTDTQYF.

The V and J genes are TRBV7-9 and TRBJ1-6; possible D gene TRBD1, 5 bases. The CDR3 consists of 14 residues. The germline V gene encodes CDR1 SEHNR and CDR2 FQNEAQ (reference sequence). The ends were cut back, 6 bases at V and 8 bases at J, with 14 bases in the middle. CDR3 DNA sequence: TGTGCCAGCAGGTGGGAGCAAGGGGATTCACCCCTCCACTTT. Translated, it gives CASRWEQGDSPLHF.

This clonotype was detected many times. V usage is TRBV5-6 and J usage is TRBJ1-3; D gene unclear. V gave up 1 base and J gave up 3 bases, with 11 bases separating them. Looked up from germline, CDR1 is SGHDT and CDR2 is YYEEEE. There are 15 residues in the CDR3. In nucleotides, the CDR3 is TGTGCCAGCAGCTTGAGATCTGGGGTTGGAAACACCATATATTTT. It specifies CASSLRSGVGNTIYF.

Comments on this clonotype: A much more abundant neighbour one base away suggests this may be a read error. The rearrangement links TRBV18 to TRBJ1-1; the D gene is possibly TRBD1 (6 bases). Germline V CDR1 and CDR2: KGHSH, LQKENI. The CDR3 is 14 amino acids. CDR3 in amino acids: CASSQLDRNAEAFF. The CDR3 bases are TGTGCCAGCTCACAGCTCGACAGGAACGCTGAAGCTTTCTTT.

Concerning this clonotype itself: The junction does not match germline at one end; this may be a read error. V is TRBV20-1 and J is TRBJ2-5, with unresolved D. CDR1 and CDR2 (germline): DFQATT, SNEGSKA (reference sequence). The CDR3 has 12 amino acids. This CDR3 reads CNARARTETQYF. Written as DNA, the CDR3 is TGCAATGCTAGAGCAAGGACGGAGACCCAGTACTTC.

The chain employs TRBV7-8 and TRBJ1-1; D is unclear. Germline loops: CDR1 SGHVS, CDR2 FQNEAQ. V lost 1 base and J 12 bases, leaving 15 bases between the germline ends. This CDR3 region has 13 residues. CDR3 sequence reads: CASSLDDRLTTFF. In DNA form, the CDR3 reads TGTGCCAGCAGCTTAGATGATAGATTGACGACTTTCTTT. The complete variable domain, with remaining parts taken from reference TRBV7-8 and TRBJ1-1, reads GAGVSQSPRYKVAKRGQDVALRCDPISGHVSLFWYQQALGQGPEFLTYFQNEAQLDKSGLPSDRFFAERPEGSVSTLKIQRTQQEDSAVYLCASSLDDRLTTFFGQGTRLTVV.

J is TRBJ2-6 and V is TRBV29-1; tentatively, D is TRBD1 or TRBD2 (5 bases each). The length of the CDR3 is 16 residues. Trimming stripped 4 bases from V and 0 bases from J, with 13 bases between. Germline CDR1 and CDR2: SQVTM and ANQGSEA. This CDR3 reads CSVADEGSSGANVLTF. As DNA, the CDR3 is TGCAGCGTTGCCGACGAGGGGAGCTCTGGGGCCAACGTCCTGACTTTC.

Ten or more counts support this clonotype. The chain uses TRBV14 and TRBJ1-6; tentatively, D is TRBD1 (5 bases). Trimming cost V 3 bases and J 8 bases, with 26 bases left between them. From germline, CDR1 is SGHDN and CDR2 FVKESK. This CDR3 has 19 amino acids. CDR3 loop: CASSQQVAISGTDHSPLHF. The CDR3 DNA reads TGTGCCAGCAGCCAGCAAGTCGCAATATCCGGGACGGACCATTCACCCCTCCACTTT.

The chain has TRBV19 and TRBJ2-3; TRBD2 agrees at 7 bases. The CDR3 spans 15 residues. CDR1 and CDR2 from the germline V gene are LNHDA and SQIVND (reference sequence). The V and J ends lost 3 bases and 0 bases, in that order; junction bases with no gene match: 3. Written as DNA, the CDR3 is TGTGCCAGTAGTATGGGAGGGTCTAGCACAGATACGCAGTATTTT. Its translation: CASSMGGSSTDTQYF.

The CDR3 region is CATSRAAETNEKLFF. The CDR3 bases are TGTGCCACCAGCAGAGCGGCAGAAACTAATGAAAAACTGTTTTTT. The rearrangement joins TRBV15 to TRBJ1-4; D unresolved. From germline, CDR1 is LNHNV and CDR2 YYDKDF (reference sequence). This CDR3 region has 15 residues. V dropped 1 base and J dropped 1 base, with 7 bases sitting between them.

V gene TRBV15 combines with J gene TRBJ1-5; possible D gene TRBD1, 5 bases. The CDR3 sequence is 13 residues long. Between the trimmed V and J ends, which lost 1 base and 7 bases, there was a span of 8 bases. The germline V gene encodes CDR1 LNHNV and CDR2 YYDKDF (reference sequence). CDR3 nucleotide sequence: TGTGCCACCAGCAGAGGGGGCGAACAGCCCCAGCATTTT. Its protein product is CATSRGGEQPQHF.

This clonotype was picked up many times. This chain connects TRBV11-1 to TRBJ1-2; 7 bases map to TRBD1. The CDR3 contains 14 residues. Germline CDR1 is SGHAT and CDR2 is FQDESV (reference sequence). V gave up 5 bases and J gave up 6 bases; unmatched junction bases: 9. This CDR3 is CASSPSPTGNGYTF. The CDR3 nucleotides are TGTGCCAGCAGCCCCTCCCCGACAGGGAATGGCTACACCTTC.

This clonotype was seen many times. The chain employs TRBV6-2 or TRBV6-3 and TRBJ2-5; possibly TRBD1 or TRBD2 for D (6 bases each). The V gene lost 3 bases and the J gene lost 7 bases, with 12 bases spanning the gap. The length of the CDR3 is 13 residues. Germline CDR1 is MNHEY and CDR2 is SVGEGT. CDR3 sequence: CASSYPGAGTQYF. CDR3 sequence (DNA): TGTGCCAGCAGTTATCCGGGGGCAGGGACCCAGTACTTC.

The chain combines TRBV9 with TRBJ2-7, with 7 bases that match TRBD1. Germline V gene lookup returns CDR1 SGDLS and CDR2 YYNGEE. With V trimmed by 2 bases and J by 3 bases, 11 bases remained unmatched. This CDR3 is 16 amino acids long. The DNA of the CDR3 is TGTGCCAGCAGCGTTACAGGGGTCGCCGACTACTACGAGCAGTACTTC. The encoded protein is CASSVTGVADYYEQYF.

This clonotype was observed at least ten times. This could be a read error, since a much larger clone is one nucleotide away. The rearrangement links TRBV20-1 to TRBJ2-7, with TRBD1 matching over 10 bases. J gave up 1 base and V 7 bases, and 7 bases lay outside the gene matches. This CDR3 has 14 amino acids. Per the germline V gene, CDR1 is DFQATT and CDR2 is SNEGSKA (reference sequence). DNA of the CDR3: TGCAGTGGGACGGGACAGGGGACTTCCTACGAGCAGTACTTC. Protein sequence: CSGTGQGTSYEQYF.